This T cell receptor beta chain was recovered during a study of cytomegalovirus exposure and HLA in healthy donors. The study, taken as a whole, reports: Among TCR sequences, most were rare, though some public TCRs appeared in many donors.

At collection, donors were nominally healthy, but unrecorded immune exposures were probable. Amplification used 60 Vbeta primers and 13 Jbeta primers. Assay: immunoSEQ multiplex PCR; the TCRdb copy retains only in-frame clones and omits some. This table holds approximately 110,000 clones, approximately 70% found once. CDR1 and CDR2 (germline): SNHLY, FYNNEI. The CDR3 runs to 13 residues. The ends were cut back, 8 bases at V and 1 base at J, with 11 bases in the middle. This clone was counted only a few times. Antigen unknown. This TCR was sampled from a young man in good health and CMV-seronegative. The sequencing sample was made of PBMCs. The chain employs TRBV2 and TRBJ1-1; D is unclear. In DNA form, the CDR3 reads TGTGCCAGCCAAACCGCCAGGAACACTGAAGCTTTCTTT. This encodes CASQTARNTEAFF.